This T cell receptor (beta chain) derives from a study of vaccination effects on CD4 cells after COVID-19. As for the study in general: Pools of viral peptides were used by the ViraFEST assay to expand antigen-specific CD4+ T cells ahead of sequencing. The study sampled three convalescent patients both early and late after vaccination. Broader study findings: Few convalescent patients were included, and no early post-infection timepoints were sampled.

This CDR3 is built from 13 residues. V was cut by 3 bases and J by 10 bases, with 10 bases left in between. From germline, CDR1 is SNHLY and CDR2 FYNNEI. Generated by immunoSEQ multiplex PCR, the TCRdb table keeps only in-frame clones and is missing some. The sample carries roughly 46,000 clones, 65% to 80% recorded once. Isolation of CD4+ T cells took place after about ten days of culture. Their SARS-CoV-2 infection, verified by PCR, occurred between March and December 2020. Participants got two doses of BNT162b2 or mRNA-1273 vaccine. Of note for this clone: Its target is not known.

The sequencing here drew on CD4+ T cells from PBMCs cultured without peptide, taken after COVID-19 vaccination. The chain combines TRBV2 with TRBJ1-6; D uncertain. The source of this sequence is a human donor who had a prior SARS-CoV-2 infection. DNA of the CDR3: TGTGCCAGCAGTGAGGAGCGTGGATCACCCCTCCACTTT. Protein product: CASSEERGSPLHF. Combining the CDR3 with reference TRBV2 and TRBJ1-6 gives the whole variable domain EPEVTQTPSHQVTQMGQEVILRCVPISNHLYFYWYRQILGQKVEFLVSFYNNEISEKSEIFDDQFSVERPDGSNFTLKIRSTKLEDSAMYFCASSEERGSPLHFGNGTRLTVT.